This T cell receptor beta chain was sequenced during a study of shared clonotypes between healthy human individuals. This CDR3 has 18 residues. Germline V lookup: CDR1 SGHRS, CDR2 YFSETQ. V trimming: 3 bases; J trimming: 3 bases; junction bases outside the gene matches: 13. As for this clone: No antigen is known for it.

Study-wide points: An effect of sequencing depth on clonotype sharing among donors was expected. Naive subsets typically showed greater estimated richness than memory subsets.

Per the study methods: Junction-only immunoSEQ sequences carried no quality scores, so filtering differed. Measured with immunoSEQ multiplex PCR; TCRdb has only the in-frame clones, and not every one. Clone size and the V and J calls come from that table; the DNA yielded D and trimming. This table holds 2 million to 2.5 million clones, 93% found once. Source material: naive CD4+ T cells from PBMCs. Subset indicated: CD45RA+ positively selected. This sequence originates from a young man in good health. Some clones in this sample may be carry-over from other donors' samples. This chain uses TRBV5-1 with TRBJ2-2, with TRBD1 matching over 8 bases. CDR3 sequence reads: CASSSQIPDRDYTGELFF. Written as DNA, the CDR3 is TGCGCCAGCAGCTCCCAAATTCCGGACAGGGACTACACCGGGGAGCTGTTTTTT. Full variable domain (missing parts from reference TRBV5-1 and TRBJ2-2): KAGVTQTPRYLIKTRGQQVTLSCSPISGHRSVSWYQQTPGQGLQFLFEYFSETQRNKGNFPGRFSGRQFSNSRSEMNVSTLELGDSALYLCASSSQIPDRDYTGELFFGEGSRLTVL.